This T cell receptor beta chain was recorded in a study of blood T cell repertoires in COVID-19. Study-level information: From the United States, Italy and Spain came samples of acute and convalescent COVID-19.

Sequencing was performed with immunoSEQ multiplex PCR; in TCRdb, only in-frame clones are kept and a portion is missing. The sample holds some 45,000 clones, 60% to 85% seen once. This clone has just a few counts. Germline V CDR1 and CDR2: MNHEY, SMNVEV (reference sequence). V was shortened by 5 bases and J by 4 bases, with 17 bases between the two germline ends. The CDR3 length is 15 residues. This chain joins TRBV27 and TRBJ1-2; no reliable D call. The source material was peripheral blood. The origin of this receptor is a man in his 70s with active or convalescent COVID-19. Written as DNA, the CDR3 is TGTGCCAGCAGTAACAAACCTTCAGGATTCTATGGCTACACCTTC. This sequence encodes CASSNKPSGFYGYTF.